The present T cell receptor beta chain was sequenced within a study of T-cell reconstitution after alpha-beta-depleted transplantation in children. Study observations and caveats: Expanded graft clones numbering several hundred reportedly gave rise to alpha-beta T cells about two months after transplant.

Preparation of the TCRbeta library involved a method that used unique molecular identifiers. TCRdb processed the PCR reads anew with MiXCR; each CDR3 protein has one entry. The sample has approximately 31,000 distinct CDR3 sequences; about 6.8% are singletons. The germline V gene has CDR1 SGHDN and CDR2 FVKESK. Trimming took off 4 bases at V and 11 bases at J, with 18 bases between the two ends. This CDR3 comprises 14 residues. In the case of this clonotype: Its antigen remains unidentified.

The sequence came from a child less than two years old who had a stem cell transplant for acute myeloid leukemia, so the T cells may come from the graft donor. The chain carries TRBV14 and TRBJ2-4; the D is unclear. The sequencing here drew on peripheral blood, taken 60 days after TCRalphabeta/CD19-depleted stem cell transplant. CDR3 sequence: CASSLRALDAVQYF. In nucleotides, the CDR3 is TGTGCCAGCAGCCTCCGGGCGCTTGACGCCGTTCAGTACTTC.